This T cell receptor (beta chain) was sequenced during a study of spatial heterogeneity in lung cancer. Across the study: The donors were 65 to 85 patients with non-small cell lung cancer that was early-stage and untreated. Where available, sequencing covered follow-up PBMC samples, taken at a median of about two years after resection.

The study tagged each TCR cDNA molecule with a unique molecular identifier. TCRdb reprocessed the 5' RACE reads via MiXCR and lists one record per CDR3 protein. The sample yields 17,000 or so distinct CDR3 sequences, approximately 11% seen once. This clonotype was detected ten times or more. This sample's time point: blood at routine non-recurrence follow-up after resection. Sequencing of whole RNA from tumor, nontumor lung or frozen PBMC involved no sorting. The receptor was derived from a female donor with early-stage non-small cell lung cancer. This material consisted of PBMCs, taken at follow-up.

The CDR3 loop is CASSQFLAPTYNEQFF. CDR3 coding DNA: TGTGCCAGCAGCCAATTCCTAGCGCCCACCTACAATGAGCAGTTCTTC. The genes are TRBV5-6 and TRBJ2-1; the D gene is possibly TRBD2 (6 bases). CDR3 length equals 16 residues. Trimming removed 4 bases from V and 2 bases from J, with 16 bases in between. Germline CDR1 is SGHDT and CDR2 is YYEEEE.